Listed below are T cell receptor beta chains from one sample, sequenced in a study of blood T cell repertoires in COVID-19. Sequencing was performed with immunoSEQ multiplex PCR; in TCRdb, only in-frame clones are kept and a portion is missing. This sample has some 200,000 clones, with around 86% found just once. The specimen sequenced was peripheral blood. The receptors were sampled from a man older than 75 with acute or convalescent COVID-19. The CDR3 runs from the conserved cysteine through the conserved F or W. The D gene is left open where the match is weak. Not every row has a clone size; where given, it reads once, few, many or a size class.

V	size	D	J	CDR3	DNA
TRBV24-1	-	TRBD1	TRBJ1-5	CATSEGRGSQPQHF	TGTGCCACCAGTGAGGGCAGGGGGTCTCAGCCCCAGCATTTT
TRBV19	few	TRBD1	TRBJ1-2	CASSSRTGAPSYGYTF	TGTGCCAGTAGTTCCCGGACAGGGGCCCCGTCCTATGGCTACACCTTC
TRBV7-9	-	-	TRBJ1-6	CASSLQGGADSPLHF	TGTGCCAGCAGCTTACAAGGGGGGGCGGATTCACCCCTCCACTTT
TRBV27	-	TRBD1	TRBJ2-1	CASSVTGGSYNEQFF	TGTGCCAGCAGTGTAACAGGGGGATCCTACAATGAGCAGTTCTTC
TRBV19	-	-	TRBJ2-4	CASTGPGAKNIQYF	TGTGCCAGTACCGGGCCGGGGGCCAAAAACATTCAGTACTTC
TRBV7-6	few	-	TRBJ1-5	CASSSTQEGDQPQHF	TGTGCCAGCAGCTCCACACAGGAGGGCGATCAGCCCCAGCATTTT
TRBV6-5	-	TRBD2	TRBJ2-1	CASSLAGSVNEQFF	TGTGCCAGCAGTTTAGCGGGATCGGTTAATGAGCAGTTCTTC
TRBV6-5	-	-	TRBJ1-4	CASSPGGSGEKLFF	TGTGCCAGCAGTCCGGGGGGGTCTGGCGAAAAACTGTTTTTT
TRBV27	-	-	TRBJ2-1	CASSPWTGGAHNEQFF	TGTGCCAGCAGTCCCTGGACTGGCGGCGCACACAATGAGCAGTTCTTC
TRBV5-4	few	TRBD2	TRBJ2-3	CASSLGGSGTDTQYF	TGTGCCAGCAGCTTGGGCGGGAGTGGCACAGATACGCAGTATTTT
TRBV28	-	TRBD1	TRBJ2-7	CASSPTGTGDRHEQYF	TGTGCCAGCAGTCCGACCGGGACAGGGGATCGCCACGAGCAGTACTTC
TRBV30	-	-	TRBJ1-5	CAWSVGSNQPQHF	TGTGCCTGGAGTGTGGGGAGTAATCAGCCCCAGCATTTT
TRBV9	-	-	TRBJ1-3	CASSVDYSGNTIYF	TGTGCCAGCAGCGTAGACTACTCTGGAAACACCATATATTTT
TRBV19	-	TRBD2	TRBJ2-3	CASSSPSGQDTQYF	TGTGCCAGTAGTAGTCCTAGCGGGCAGGATACGCAGTATTTT
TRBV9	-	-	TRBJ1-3	CASSVAGSSGNTIYF	TGTGCCAGCAGCGTAGCCGGTAGCTCTGGAAACACCATATATTTT
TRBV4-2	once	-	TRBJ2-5	CASSSGQSQTTETQYF	TGTGCCAGCAGCTCCGGACAGTCCCAAACCACAGAGACCCAGTACTTC
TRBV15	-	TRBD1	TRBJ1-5	CATSPRTGGRLNQPQHF	TGTGCCACCAGCCCCCGGACAGGGGGCCGGCTGAATCAGCCCCAGCATTTT
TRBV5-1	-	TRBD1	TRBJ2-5	CASSPGQGGVPETQYF	TGCGCCAGCAGCCCAGGACAGGGAGGAGTGCCGGAGACCCAGTACTTC
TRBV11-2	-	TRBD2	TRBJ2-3	CASSFSGDRTDTQYF	TGTGCCAGCAGCTTTAGCGGGGATCGCACAGATACGCAGTATTTT
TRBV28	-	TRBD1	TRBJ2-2	CASIPQTGVTGELFF	TGTGCCAGCATCCCTCAAACAGGGGTCACCGGGGAGCTGTTTTTT
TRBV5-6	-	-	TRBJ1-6	CASSWGDNSPLHF	TGTGCCAGCAGCTGGGGGGACAATTCACCCCTCCACTTT
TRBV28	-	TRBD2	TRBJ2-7	CASSSGGEVDEQYF	TGTGCCAGCAGTAGCGGGGGGGAGGTCGACGAGCAGTACTTC
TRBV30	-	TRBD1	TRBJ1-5	CAWGMGQGTQPQHF	TGTGCCTGGGGAATGGGACAGGGGACCCAGCCCCAGCATTTT
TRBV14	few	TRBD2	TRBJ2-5	CASSLSAGGTQYF	TGTGCCAGCAGCCTAAGTGCGGGGGGGACCCAGTACTTC
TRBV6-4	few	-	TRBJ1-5	CASTLSQGYSNQPQHF	TGTGCCAGCACTCTATCCCAGGGTTATAGCAATCAGCCCCAGCATTTT
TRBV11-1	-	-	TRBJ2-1	CASSLALADNEQFF	TGTGCCAGCAGCTTAGCGTTGGCAGACAATGAGCAGTTCTTC
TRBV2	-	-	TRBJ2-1	CASREINEQFF	TGTGCCAGCAGAGAGATCAATGAGCAGTTCTTC
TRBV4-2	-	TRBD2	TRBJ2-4	CASSQASTLAGENIQYF	TGTGCCAGCAGCCAAGCAAGCACACTAGCGGGAGAAAACATTCAGTACTTC
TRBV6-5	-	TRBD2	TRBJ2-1	CASSYLGGRGNNEQFF	TGTGCCAGCAGCTACCTGGGCGGGAGGGGAAACAATGAGCAGTTCTTC
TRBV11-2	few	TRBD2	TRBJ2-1	CASSPIAGDDYNEQFF	TGTGCCAGCAGCCCCATAGCGGGGGACGATTACAATGAGCAGTTCTTC
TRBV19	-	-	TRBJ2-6	CASSISGGTVSGANVLTF	TGTGCCAGTAGTATATCAGGGGGGACTGTCTCTGGGGCCAACGTCCTGACTTTC
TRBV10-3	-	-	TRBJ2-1	CAISDPRYNNEQFF	TGTGCCATCAGTGATCCCAGATACAACAATGAGCAGTTCTTC
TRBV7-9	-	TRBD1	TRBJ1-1	CASSYGTDSNTEAFF	TGTGCCAGCAGCTACGGGACAGATTCTAACACTGAAGCTTTCTTT
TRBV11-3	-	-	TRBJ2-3	CASSLGIADSHTDTQYF	TGTGCCAGCAGCTTAGGGATAGCGGACTCCCACACAGATACGCAGTATTTT
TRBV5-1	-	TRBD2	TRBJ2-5	CASSPGQLAGGGETQYF	TGCGCCAGCAGCCCGGGGCAGCTAGCGGGAGGCGGAGAGACCCAGTACTTC
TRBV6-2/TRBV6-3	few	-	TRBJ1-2	CASSTGSSANYGYTF	TGTGCCAGCAGTACCGGGTCGTCAGCTAACTATGGCTACACCTTC
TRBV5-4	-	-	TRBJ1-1	CASRMGGPNTEAFF	TGTGCCAGCAGGATGGGGGGGCCAAACACTGAAGCTTTCTTT
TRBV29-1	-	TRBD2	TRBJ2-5	CSVVLGTSGKETQYF	TGCAGCGTCGTACTGGGGACTAGCGGAAAAGAGACCCAGTACTTC
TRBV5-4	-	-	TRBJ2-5	CASSLQQGGETQYF	TGTGCCAGCAGCCTCCAACAGGGTGGAGAGACCCAGTACTTC
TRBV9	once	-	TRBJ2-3	CASSFRTVTDTQYF	TGTGCCAGCAGCTTTCGGACAGTAACAGATACGCAGTATTTT
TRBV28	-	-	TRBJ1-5	CASRPSGGNQPQHF	TGTGCCAGCAGGCCCTCAGGGGGCAATCAGCCCCAGCATTTT
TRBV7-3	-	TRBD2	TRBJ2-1	CASSSGLAAYNEQFF	TGTGCCAGCAGCTCCGGACTAGCGGCATACAATGAGCAGTTCTTC
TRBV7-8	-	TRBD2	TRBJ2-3	CASTRATSGGVSTDTQYF	TGTGCCAGCACCCGAGCGACTAGCGGGGGGGTTAGCACAGATACGCAGTATTTT
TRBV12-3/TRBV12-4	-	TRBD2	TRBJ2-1	CASSLGAGGPFF	TGTGCCAGCAGTTTGGGGGCGGGAGGACCGTTCTTC
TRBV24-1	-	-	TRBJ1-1	CATSDRTEKEAFF	TGTGCCACCAGTGACCGGACAGAAAAGGAAGCTTTCTTT
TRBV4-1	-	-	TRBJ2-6	CASSQEASLWANVLTF	TGCGCCAGCAGCCAAGAAGCCTCGCTCTGGGCCAACGTCCTGACTTTC
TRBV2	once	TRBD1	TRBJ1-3	CASRGDSPSGNTIYF	TGTGCCAGCAGGGGGGACAGCCCCTCTGGAAACACCATATATTTT
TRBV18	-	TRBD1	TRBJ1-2	CASHAWDSFKANYGYTF	TGTGCCAGCCACGCCTGGGACAGCTTTAAAGCTAACTATGGCTACACCTTC